This T cell receptor beta chain was captured in a study of identical twins (dated by TCRdb to 2015 to 2016). A note on the overall study: To test whether fetal clonotypes persist, the study used deep sequencing on TCR alpha and beta repertoires from monozygotic twins, unrelated adults of various ages, and cord blood. To rule out contamination, replicate twin experiments were performed at different times with different library preparation protocols. On the study overall, not on this receptor specifically: Abundant cord blood beta clonotypes carried fewer insertions; young adult naive repertoires showed a weaker similar trend, while memory repertoires showed none. Out-of-frame TCR alpha sequences shared between twins showed an excess of low generation-probability sequences compared with coincidental sharing between unrelated individuals. The excess sharing between twins in beta out-of-frame sequences was weaker because fewer shared sequences reduced the signal-to-noise ratio. Zero-insertion analyses could be partly confounded by invariant T cells such as MAIT and iNKT, though diverse VJ usage argued against such confounding for most clonotypes. Because the same donors could not be followed over many years, the conclusions depended on cross-sectional statistical analysis. In monozygotic twins, out-of-frame TCR alpha sharing was systematically underestimated by recombination models, although the models agreed with sharing between unrelated individuals.

This clonotype was detected ten times or more. Its antigen is currently not known. No much larger clone is present one base from it, and per-base qualities are unavailable. Every donor was a healthy Caucasian. Miltenyi CD45RO+ enrichment and human naive T-cell isolation kits were used to isolate memory (CD45RO+) and naive T cells from PBMC. Library generation was performed with 5' RACE. The listed sequencing device is Illumina HiSeq 2000. A universal primer binding site was added through template switching, and the final cDNA carried a unique molecular identifier so that TCR cDNA molecules could be counted accurately. Specific primers in the conserved constant-segment region were used to synthesize first-strand cDNA for TCR alpha and beta chains. To control for contamination, every cDNA library was double barcoded, receiving both a SMART-Mk sample barcode and Illumina barcodes. TruSeq adapter sequences, together with Illumina sample barcodes, were added in two successive PCR steps. The Illumina HiSeq platform was used with custom primers to sequence TCR alpha and beta cDNA libraries. On the authors' methods: MiGEC processed the raw reads to extract unique molecular identifiers, while MiXCR was used to determine the CDR3 positions. For each individual, recombination models were inferred using an EM algorithm with the repgenHMM and IGoR tools. The tcR package in R was used for shared clonotype analysis, with sharing normalized by the product of cloneset sizes. To study raw recombination free of thymic and clonal selection effects, out-of-frame nonproductive sequences were analyzed. The public reads were quality trimmed at Q25 with fastp and then assembled into clones with MiXCR by TCRdb, keeping productive beta chains. Rows matching on CDR3 protein sequence are summarized as one entry with the most common DNA and genes. The V and J calls here are based on TCRdb, not the publication. A total of about 150,000 distinct CDR3 sequences appear in this sample, around 3.5% of them only once. The top ten constitute 7.5% to 8.5% of the sample.

CDR3 length: 11 amino acids, cysteine to phenylalanine. The only DNA kept is the CDR3, 33 bases in frame from the first base. Relative to germline, V is 3 bases shorter and J is 3 bases shorter, with 5 bases between their ends. CDR1 and CDR2 (SQVTM, ANQGSEA) derive from the germline V gene. This chain is built from TRBV29-1 and TRBJ2-5; no confident D gene assignment can be made. The sequencing input was memory T cells sorted from blood. In light of the paper, this sample's cell subset or site label describes: CD45RO+ enriched T cells. This receptor was taken from a man aged 18 to 30 in good health. The CDR3 protein sequence reads: CSVDEEETQYF. The sequenced DNA is TGCAGCGTTGACGAGGAAGAGACCCAGTACTTC.